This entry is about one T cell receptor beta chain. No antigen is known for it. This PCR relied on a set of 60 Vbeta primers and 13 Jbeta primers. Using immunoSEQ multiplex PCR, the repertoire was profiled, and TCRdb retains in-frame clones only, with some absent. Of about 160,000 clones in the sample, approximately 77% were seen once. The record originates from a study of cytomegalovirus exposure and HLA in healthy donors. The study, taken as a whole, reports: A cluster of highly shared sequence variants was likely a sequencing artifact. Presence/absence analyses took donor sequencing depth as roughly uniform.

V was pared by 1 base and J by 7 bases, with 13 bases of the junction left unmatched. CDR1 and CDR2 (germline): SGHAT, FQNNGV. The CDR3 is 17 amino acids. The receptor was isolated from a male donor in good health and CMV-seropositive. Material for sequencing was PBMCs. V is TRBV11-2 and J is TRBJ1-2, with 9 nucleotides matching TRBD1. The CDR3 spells CASSLAFRTTGGGGYTF. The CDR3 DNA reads TGTGCCAGCAGCTTAGCCTTTAGGACGACAGGGGGTGGTGGCTACACCTTC.